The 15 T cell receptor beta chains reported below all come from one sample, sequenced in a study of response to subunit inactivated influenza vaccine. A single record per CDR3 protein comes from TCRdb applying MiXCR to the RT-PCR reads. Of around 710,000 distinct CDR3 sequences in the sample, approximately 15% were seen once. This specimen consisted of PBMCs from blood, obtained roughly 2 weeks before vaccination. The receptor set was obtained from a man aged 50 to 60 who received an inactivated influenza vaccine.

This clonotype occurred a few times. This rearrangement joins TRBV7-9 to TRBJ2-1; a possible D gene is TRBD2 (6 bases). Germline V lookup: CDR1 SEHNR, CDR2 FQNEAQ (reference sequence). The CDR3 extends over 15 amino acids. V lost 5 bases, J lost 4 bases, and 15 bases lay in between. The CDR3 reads CASSLKLALYNEQFF. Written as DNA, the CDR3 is TGTGCCAGCAGCCTCAAACTAGCCTTATACAATGAGCAGTTCTTC.

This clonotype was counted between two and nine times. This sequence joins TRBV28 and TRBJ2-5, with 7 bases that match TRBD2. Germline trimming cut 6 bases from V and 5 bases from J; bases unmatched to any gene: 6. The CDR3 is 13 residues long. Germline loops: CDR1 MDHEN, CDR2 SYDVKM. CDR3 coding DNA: TGTGCCAGCAGCGGCGGGGGTCGGGAGACCCAGTACTTC. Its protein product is CASSGGGRETQYF.

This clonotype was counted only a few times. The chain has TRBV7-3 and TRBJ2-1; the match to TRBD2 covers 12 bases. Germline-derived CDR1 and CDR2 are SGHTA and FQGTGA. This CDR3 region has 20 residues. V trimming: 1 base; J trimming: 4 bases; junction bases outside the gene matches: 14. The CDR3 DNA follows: TGTGCCAGCAGCTTAAGGTCCGCTAGCGGGAGGGCCCTTATTTACAATGAGCAGTTCTTC. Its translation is CASSLRSASGRALIYNEQFF.

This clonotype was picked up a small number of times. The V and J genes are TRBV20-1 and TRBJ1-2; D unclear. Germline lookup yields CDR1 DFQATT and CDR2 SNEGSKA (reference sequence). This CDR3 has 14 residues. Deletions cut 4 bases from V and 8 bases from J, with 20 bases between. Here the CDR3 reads CSATQGPIARGYTF. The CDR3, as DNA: TGCAGTGCTACGCAAGGACCGATAGCGAGAGGCTACACCTTC.

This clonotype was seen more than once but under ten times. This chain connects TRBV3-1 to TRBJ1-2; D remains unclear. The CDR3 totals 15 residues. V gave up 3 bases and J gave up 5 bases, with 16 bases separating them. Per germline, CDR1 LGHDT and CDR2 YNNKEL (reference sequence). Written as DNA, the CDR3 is TGTGCCAGCAGCCACCCCTCGATAGTTTCGTATGGCTACACCTTC. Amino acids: CASSHPSIVSYGYTF. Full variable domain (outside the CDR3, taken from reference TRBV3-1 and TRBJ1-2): DTAVSQTPKYLVTQMGNDKSIKCEQNLGHDTMYWYKQDSKKFLKIMFSYNNKELIINETVPNRFSPKSPDKAHLNLHINSLELGDSAVYFCASSHPSIVSYGYTFGSGTRLTVV.

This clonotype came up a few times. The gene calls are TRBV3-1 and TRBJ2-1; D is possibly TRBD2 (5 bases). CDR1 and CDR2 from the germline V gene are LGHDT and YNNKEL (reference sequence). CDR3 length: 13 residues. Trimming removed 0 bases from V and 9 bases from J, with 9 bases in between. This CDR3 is CASSQDFRGEQFF. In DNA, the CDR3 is TGTGCCAGCAGCCAAGATTTCCGGGGTGAGCAGTTCTTC.

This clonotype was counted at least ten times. The CDR3, as DNA: TGTGCCAGCAGCGTTACGGGACTAAACAATGAGCAGTTCTTC. It codes for CASSVTGLNNEQFF. The rearrangement links TRBV2 to TRBJ2-1; TRBD2 aligns across 7 bases. The germline V gene has CDR1 SNHLY and CDR2 FYNNEI. V dropped 6 bases and J dropped 5; count of bases not matched to a gene: 7. This CDR3 region has 14 residues.

CDR3: CASSYSTWGNTEAFF. Here the CDR3 DNA reads TGTGCCAGCAGTTACTCGACTTGGGGGAACACTGAAGCTTTCTTT. The rearrangement joins TRBV6-5 to TRBJ1-1; D gene uncertain. Germline lookup yields CDR1 MNHEY and CDR2 SVGAGI. V lost 0 bases and J 1 base, leaving 9 bases between the germline ends. This CDR3 comprises 15 residues.

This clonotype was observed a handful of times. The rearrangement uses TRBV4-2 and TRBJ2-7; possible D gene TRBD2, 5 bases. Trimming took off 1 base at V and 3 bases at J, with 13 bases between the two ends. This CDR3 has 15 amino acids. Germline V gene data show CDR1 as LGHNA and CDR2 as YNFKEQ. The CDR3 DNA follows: TGTGCCAGCAGCCAAGGTCCTCTAGCACGCTACGAGCAGTACTTC. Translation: CASSQGPLARYEQYF.

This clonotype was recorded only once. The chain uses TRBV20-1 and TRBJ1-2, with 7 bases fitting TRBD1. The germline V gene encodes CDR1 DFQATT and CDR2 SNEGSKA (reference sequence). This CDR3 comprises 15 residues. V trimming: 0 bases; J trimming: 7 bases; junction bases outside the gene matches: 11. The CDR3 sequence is CSAREPRQGATGYTF. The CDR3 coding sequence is TGCAGTGCTAGAGAACCCAGACAGGGCGCTACTGGCTACACCTTC.

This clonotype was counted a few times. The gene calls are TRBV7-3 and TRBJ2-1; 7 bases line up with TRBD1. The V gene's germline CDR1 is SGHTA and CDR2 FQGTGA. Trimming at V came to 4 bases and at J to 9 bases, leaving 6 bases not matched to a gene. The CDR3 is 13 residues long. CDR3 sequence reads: CASSWDSGGEQFF. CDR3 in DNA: TGTGCCAGCAGCTGGGACAGCGGTGGTGAGCAGTTCTTC. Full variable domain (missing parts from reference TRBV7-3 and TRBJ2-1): GAGVSQTPSNKVTEKGKYVELRCDPISGHTALYWYRQSLGQGPEFLIYFQGTGAADDSGLPNDRFFAVRPEGSVSTLKIQRTERGDSAVYLCASSWDSGGEQFFGPGTRLTVL.

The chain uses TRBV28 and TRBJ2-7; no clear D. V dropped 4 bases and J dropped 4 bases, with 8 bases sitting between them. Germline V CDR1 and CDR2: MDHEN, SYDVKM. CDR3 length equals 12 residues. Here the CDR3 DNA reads TGTGCCAGCAGTTCGTTGGAATACGAGCAGTACTTC. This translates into CASSSLEYEQYF.

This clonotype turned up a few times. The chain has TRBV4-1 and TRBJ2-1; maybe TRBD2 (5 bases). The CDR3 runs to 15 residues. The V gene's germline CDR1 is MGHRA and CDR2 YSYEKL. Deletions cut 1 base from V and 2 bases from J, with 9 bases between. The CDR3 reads CASSQALAAYNEQFF. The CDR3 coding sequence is TGCGCCAGCAGCCAAGCGCTAGCCGCCTACAATGAGCAGTTCTTC.

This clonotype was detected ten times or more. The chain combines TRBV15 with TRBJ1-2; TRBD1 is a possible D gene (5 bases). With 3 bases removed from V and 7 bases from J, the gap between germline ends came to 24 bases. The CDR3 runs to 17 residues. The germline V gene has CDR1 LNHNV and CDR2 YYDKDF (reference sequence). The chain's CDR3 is CATSRDTVISPTSGYTF. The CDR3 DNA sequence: TGTGCCACCAGCAGGGACACAGTAATCAGTCCTACTAGTGGCTACACCTTC.

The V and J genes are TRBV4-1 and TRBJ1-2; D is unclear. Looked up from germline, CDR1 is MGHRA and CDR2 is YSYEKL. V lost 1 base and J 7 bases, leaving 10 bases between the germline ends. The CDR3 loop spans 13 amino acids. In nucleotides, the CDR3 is TGCGCCAGCAGCCAAGCCCAAGGGTTTGGCTACACCTTC. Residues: CASSQAQGFGYTF.